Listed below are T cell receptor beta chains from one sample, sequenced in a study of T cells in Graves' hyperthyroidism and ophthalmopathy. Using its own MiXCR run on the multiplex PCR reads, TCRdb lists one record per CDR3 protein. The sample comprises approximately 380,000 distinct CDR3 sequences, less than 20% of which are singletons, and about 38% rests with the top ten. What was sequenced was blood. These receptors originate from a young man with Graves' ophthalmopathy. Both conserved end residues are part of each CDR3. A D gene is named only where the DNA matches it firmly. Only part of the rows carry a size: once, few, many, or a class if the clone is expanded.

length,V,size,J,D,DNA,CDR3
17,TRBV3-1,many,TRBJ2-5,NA,TGTGCCAGCAGCCAAGATTTGTCGAGGGGCCCCGTAAAGACCCAGTACTTC,CASSQDLSRGPVKTQYF
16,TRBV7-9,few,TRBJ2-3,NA,TGTGCCAGCAGCTCAAGGCCGGGGCCCGCTACAGATACGCAGTATTTT,CASSSRPGPATDTQYF
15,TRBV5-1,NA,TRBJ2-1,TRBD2,TGCGCCAGCAGCTTTGTAGCGGGAGTTGGAAATGAGCAGTTCTTC,CASSFVAGVGNEQFF
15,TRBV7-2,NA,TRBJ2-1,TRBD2,TGTGCCAGCAGCTCGCTAGCGGGGGGGCTGGGGGAGCAGCTCTTC,CASSSLAGGLGEQLF
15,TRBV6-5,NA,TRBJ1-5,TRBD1,TGTGCCAGCAGTTACGTCGGGACAGACTATCAGCCCCAGCATTTT,CASSYVGTDYQPQHF
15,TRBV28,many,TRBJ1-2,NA,TGTGCCAGCAGTTTATACCAGGGGCGGGGATATGGCTACACCTTC,CASSLYQGRGYGYTF
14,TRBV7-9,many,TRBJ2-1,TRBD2,TGTGCCAGCGCCCCTAGCGGGGCAAACAATGAGCAGTTCTTC,CASAPSGANNEQFF
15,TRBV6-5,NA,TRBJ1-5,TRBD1,TGTGCCAGCAGTTTTGACAGGGGGACCAATCAGCCCCAGCATTTT,CASSFDRGTNQPQHF
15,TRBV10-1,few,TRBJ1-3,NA,TGCGCCAGCAGTGATGGGGGAATCGGAGGAAACACCATATATTTT,CASSDGGIGGNTIYF
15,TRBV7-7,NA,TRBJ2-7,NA,TGTGCCAGCAGTCCCGGGCCCCAAGACTCCTACGAGCAGTACTTC,CASSPGPQDSYEQYF
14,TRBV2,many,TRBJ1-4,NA,TGTGCCAGCAGTGGATCCTCGCCCCGCGAAAAACTGTTTTTT,CASSGSSPREKLFF
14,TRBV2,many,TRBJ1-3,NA,TGTGCCAGCAGTGAATGGGGCGGCGGAAACACCATATATTTT,CASSEWGGGNTIYF
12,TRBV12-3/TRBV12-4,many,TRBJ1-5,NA,TGTGCCAGCGAGGGTCGCAATCAGCCCCAGCATTTT,CASEGRNQPQHF
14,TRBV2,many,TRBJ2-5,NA,TGTGCCAGCAGTGTGAGCGAGGTTAAAGAGACCCAGTACTTC,CASSVSEVKETQYF
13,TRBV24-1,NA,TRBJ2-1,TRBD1,TGTGCCACCAGTGATCTGCAGGGGGATGAGCAGTTCTTC,CATSDLQGDEQFF
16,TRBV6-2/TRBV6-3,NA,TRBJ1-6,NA,TGTGCCAGCAGTTACTCGACTAAAGACACTAATTCACCCCTCCACTTT,CASSYSTKDTNSPLHF
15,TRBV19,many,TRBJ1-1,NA,TGTGCCAGTAGTCCTTACACCCGGCTGAGGGCTGAAGCTTTCTTT,CASSPYTRLRAEAFF
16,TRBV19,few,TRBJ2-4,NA,TGTGCCAGTACCTGGTGGGGGTTGGGATCCAAAAACATTCAGTACTTC,CASTWWGLGSKNIQYF
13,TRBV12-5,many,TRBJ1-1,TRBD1,TGTGCTAGTGGGATGACAGGGTGGACTGAAGCTTTCTTT,CASGMTGWTEAFF
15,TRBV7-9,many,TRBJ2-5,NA,TGTGCCAGCAGCTCCTTTGGAGGGGGTGGGGAGACCCAGTACTTC,CASSSFGGGGETQYF
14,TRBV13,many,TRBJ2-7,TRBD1,TGTGCCAGCAGCTCGACAGGGGGCTACTACGAGCAGTACTTC,CASSSTGGYYEQYF
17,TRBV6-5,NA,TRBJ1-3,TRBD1,TGTGCCAGCAGTTACTCGACAGGGGCTTTCTCTGGAAACACCATATATTTT,CASSYSTGAFSGNTIYF
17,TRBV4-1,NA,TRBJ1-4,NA,TGCGCCAGCAGCCAAGATGCCGGAACGGCGGAAAATGAAAAACTGTTTTTT,CASSQDAGTAENEKLFF
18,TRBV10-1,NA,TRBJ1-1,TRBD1,TGCGCCAGCATTACTACAACGGGGGGAAGGGGGCGACGGCTTGAAGCTTTCTTT,CASITTTGGRGRRLEAFF
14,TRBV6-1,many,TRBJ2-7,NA,TGTGCCAGCAGTTACAACCGGGGTAGCCACGAGCAGTACTTC,CASSYNRGSHEQYF
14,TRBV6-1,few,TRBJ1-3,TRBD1,TGTGCCAGCAGCTCCGGGACAGACGGAAACACCATATATTTT,CASSSGTDGNTIYF
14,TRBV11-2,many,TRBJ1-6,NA,TGTGCCAGCAGAGAGGACGGAGCGATATCACCCCTCCACTTT,CASREDGAISPLHF
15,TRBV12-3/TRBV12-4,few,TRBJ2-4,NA,TGTGCCAGCAGTTCCCCGGATTTAGCCAAAAACATTCAGTACTTC,CASSSPDLAKNIQYF
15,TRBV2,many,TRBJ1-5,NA,TGTGCCAGCATGTGGGACCTCAGGGTCAATCAGCCCCAGCATTTT,CASMWDLRVNQPQHF
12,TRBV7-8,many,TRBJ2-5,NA,TGTGCCAGCAGCGGCGGGAAAGAGACCCAGTACTTC,CASSGGKETQYF
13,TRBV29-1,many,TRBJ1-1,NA,TGCAGCGTTGGTCCAACAGGGAACACTGAAGCTTTCTTT,CSVGPTGNTEAFF
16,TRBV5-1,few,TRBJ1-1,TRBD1,TGCGCCAGCAGCTTGGAAGGACAGGCCACGAACACTGAAGCTTTCTTT,CASSLEGQATNTEAFF
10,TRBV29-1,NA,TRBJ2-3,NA,TGCAGCGTTGGTATAGATACGCAGTATTTT,CSVGIDTQYF
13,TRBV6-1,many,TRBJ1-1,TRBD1,TGTGCCAGCAGTCCGGACAGGACAGTTGTAGCTTTCTTT,CASSPDRTVVAFF
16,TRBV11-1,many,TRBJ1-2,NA,TGTGCCAGCAGCTTGCGGGGCGTCCGGGGCTTCTATGGCTACACCTTC,CASSLRGVRGFYGYTF
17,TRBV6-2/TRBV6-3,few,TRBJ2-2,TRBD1,TGTGCCAGCAGTTACCGAGGACAGGGGGCTCAATCCGGGGAGCTGTTTTTT,CASSYRGQGAQSGELFF
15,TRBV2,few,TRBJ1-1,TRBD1,TGTGCCAGCAGTGAACAGGGGGACAGGGGGCTTGAAGCTTTCTTT,CASSEQGDRGLEAFF
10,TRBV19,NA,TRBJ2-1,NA,TGTGCCAGTAGCCAAGGTGAGCAGTTCTTC,CASSQGEQFF
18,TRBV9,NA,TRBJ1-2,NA,TGTGCCAGCATCCGTTACTCTCCGATAAGGACTCTCTTCTATGGCTACACCTTC,CASIRYSPIRTLFYGYTF
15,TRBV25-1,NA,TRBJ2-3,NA,TGTGCCAGCAGTGAATTCCGGGGGCGCACAGATACGCAGTATTTT,CASSEFRGRTDTQYF
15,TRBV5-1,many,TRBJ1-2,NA,TGCGCCAGCAGCTTGGCCGGGGGTGCAGGGCGTGGCTACACCTTC,CASSLAGGAGRGYTF
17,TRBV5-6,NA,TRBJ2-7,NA,TGTGCCAGCAGCTTGGGGACGTTCGTGGCAGTCTCCTACGAGCAGTACTTC,CASSLGTFVAVSYEQYF
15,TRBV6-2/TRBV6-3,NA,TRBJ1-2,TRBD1,TGTGCCAGCAGTACAGGGGAGTTAGGTGACTATGGCTACACCTTC,CASSTGELGDYGYTF
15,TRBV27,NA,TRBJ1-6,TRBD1,TGTGCCAGCAGTCTCGGACAGGGAGGGAATCCACCCCTCCACTTT,CASSLGQGGNPPLHF
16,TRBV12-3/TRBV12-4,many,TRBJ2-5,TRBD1,TGTGCCAGCAGTTCCGGGACAGGGAAGGACCCAGAGACCCAGTACTTC,CASSSGTGKDPETQYF
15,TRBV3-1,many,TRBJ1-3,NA,TGTGCCAGCAGCCAAGAGAGAGGTTCTGGAAACACCATATATTTT,CASSQERGSGNTIYF
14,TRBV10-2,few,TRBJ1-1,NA,TGCGCCAGCAGTGTAAGATGGGTGAACACTGAAGCTTTCTTT,CASSVRWVNTEAFF
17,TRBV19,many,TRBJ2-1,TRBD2,TGTGCCAGTAGTGACCGACTGGGCGGGGGGGGCAGGGATGAGCAGTTCTTC,CASSDRLGGGGRDEQFF
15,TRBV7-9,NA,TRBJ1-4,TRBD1,TGTGCCAGCAGATACGGGGACAGGGGAAATGAAAAACTGTTTTTT,CASRYGDRGNEKLFF
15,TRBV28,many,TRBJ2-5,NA,TGTGCCAGCAGTACCCCTTGGGGCTCCCAAGAGACCCAGTACTTC,CASSTPWGSQETQYF
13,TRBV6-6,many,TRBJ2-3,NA,TGTGCCAGCAGTTACCAGGCGACAGATACGCAGTATTTT,CASSYQATDTQYF
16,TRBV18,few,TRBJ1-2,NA,TGTGCCAGCTCACCACAGGGTCCGTCGGTATACTATGGCTACACCTTC,CASSPQGPSVYYGYTF
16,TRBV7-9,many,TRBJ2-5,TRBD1,TGTGCCAGCTCCCTGACCGGGACAGGGGGCGCCGAGACCCAGTACTTC,CASSLTGTGGAETQYF
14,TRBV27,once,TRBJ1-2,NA,TGTGCCAGCAGTCCCTCGACAGGCCTCGGGGGCTACACCTTC,CASSPSTGLGGYTF
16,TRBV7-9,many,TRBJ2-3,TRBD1,TGTGCCAGCATTATGGACAGGGCTTATTACACAGATACGCAGTATTTT,CASIMDRAYYTDTQYF
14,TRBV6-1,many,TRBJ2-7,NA,TGTGCCAGAGTCCCGAACAGATCCTCCTACGAGCAGTACTTC,CARVPNRSSYEQYF
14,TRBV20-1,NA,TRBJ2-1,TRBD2,TGCAGTGCCGTACTAGCGGGGGGGACCAATGAGCAGTTCTTC,CSAVLAGGTNEQFF
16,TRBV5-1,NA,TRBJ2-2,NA,TGCGCCAGCAGCTTGGCTGCGACATCGAACACCGGGGAGCTGTTTTTT,CASSLAATSNTGELFF
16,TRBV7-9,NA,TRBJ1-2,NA,TGTGCCAGCAGCTCCACCGGGTTGGGGGAAGGCTATGGCTACACCTTC,CASSSTGLGEGYGYTF
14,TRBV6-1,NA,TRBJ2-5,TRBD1,TGTGCCGTCAGCTACAGGGGGCCCTCGGAGACCCAGTACTTC,CAVSYRGPSETQYF